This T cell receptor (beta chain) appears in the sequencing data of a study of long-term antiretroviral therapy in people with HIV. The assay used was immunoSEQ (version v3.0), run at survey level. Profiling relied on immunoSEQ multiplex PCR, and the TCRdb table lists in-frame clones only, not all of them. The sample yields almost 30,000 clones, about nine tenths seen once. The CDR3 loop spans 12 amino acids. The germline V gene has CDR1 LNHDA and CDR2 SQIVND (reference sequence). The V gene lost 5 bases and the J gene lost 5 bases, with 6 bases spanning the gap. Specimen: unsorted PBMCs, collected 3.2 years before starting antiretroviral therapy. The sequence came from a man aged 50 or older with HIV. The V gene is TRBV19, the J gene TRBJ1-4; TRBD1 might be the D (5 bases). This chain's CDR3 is CASSSGNEKLFF. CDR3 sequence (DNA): TGTGCCAGTAGTTCAGGGAATGAAAAACTGTTTTTT.